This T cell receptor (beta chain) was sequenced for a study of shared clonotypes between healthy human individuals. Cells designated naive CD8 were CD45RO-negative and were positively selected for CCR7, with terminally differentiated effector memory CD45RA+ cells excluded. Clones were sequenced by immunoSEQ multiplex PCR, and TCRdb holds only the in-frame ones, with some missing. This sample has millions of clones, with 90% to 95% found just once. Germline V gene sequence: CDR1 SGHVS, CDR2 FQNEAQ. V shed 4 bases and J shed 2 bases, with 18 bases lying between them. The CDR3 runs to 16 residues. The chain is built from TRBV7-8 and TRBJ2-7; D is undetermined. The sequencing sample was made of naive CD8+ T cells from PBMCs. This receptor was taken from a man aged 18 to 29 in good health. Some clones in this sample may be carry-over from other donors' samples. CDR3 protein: CASSSITGYGPYEQYF. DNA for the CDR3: TGTGCCAGCAGCTCTATTACCGGTTACGGACCCTACGAGCAGTACTTC.